These 2 T cell receptor beta chains came from one sample sequenced in a study of blood T cell repertoires in COVID-19. Sequencing was performed with immunoSEQ multiplex PCR; in TCRdb, only in-frame clones are kept and a portion is missing. The sample yields hundreds of thousands of clones, about 91% seen once. The specimen was peripheral blood. These receptors came from a woman aged 50 to 60 with COVID-19, enrolled during active disease.

The rearrangement joins TRBV5-6 to TRBJ1-2; possibly TRBD1 for D (6 bases). Trimming stripped 3 bases from V and 8 bases from J, with 17 bases between. CDR1 SGHDT and CDR2 YYEEEE come from the germline V gene. The CDR3 contains 14 residues. CDR3 sequence (DNA): TGTGCCAGCAGCTGGGCCAGGGGTGGTAGCGGCTACACCTTC. Protein: CASSWARGGSGYTF. Combining the CDR3 with reference TRBV5-6 and TRBJ1-2 gives the whole variable domain DAGVTQSPTHLIKTRGQQVTLRCSPKSGHDTVSWYQQALGQGPQFIFQYYEEEERQRGNFPDRFSGHQFPNYSSELNVNALLLGDSALYLCASSWARGGSGYTFGSGTRLTVV.

The chain uses TRBV7-9 and TRBJ1-4, with 7 bases matching TRBD1. The germline V gene encodes CDR1 SEHNR and CDR2 FQNEAQ (reference sequence). This CDR3 is 16 amino acids long. Germline trimming cut 5 bases from V and 8 bases from J; bases unmatched to any gene: 14. The CDR3 nucleotides read TGTGCCAGCAGCCCAGTGTACAGGGGAGGAAGGGAAAAACTGTTTTTT. Translated: CASSPVYRGGREKLFF.